This T cell receptor (beta chain) is from a study of monozygotic twins with inflammatory bowel disease. Study-wide results and limits: Fewer shared clonotypes with others were found in IBD patients than in healthy twins, especially with disease activity.

Nested PCRs (around 16 and 10 cycles, two total) were applied to TCRalpha and TCRbeta cDNA. TCRdb reanalyzed the 5' RACE reads and collapses them to one entry per CDR3 protein, without DNA. The sample includes tens of thousands of distinct CDR3 sequences. Judged by frequency, this clonotype is large. The antigen is undetermined. The CDR3 spans 16 residues. Germline V gene data show CDR1 as SGDLS and CDR2 as YYNGEE. Donors each gave around 2.3 ml of blood. The chain uses TRBV9 and TRBJ2-7. This clonotype originated in a human donor with ulcerative colitis or Crohn's disease, or a healthy co-twin of an affected twin (not recorded which). Material: blood. The CDR3 region is CASSVSPKTAPYEQYF.